Below, 16 T cell receptor beta chains from the same sample are listed, as sequenced in a study of blood T cell repertoires in COVID-19. TCRdb's copy holds only in-frame clones and misses some; the assay was immunoSEQ multiplex PCR. The sample contains over 85,000 clones, around 80% of which appear only once. The source material was peripheral blood. Receptor source: a man aged 55-75 years with active or convalescent COVID-19.

V and J are TRBV7-9 and TRBJ1-4, with 7 positions matching TRBD1. CDR1 is SEHNR, CDR2 FQNEAQ, per germline (reference sequence). After removal of 1 base from V and 8 bases from J, the junction contained 13 bases not matched to a gene. The length of the CDR3 is 17 residues. The CDR3 is CASSLVGSGTANEKLFF. The CDR3 DNA is TGTGCCAGCAGCTTAGTTGGGTCGGGGACAGCCAACGAAAAACTGTTTTTT.

The V and J genes are TRBV24-1 and TRBJ1-2; TRBD1 agrees at 7 bases. The germline V gene has CDR1 KGHDR and CDR2 SFDVKD. V dropped 10 bases and J dropped 7; count of bases not matched to a gene: 11. The CDR3 consists of 13 residues. The CDR3 nucleotides read TGTGCCACTCGGGACAGCGGCCTAGGTGGCTACACCTTC. It yields the protein CATRDSGLGGYTF.

The V gene is TRBV11-2, the J gene TRBJ2-1; 9 bases are a match to TRBD2. Losses at the gene ends were 5 bases for V and 4 bases for J; bases not matched to a gene: 6. Germline CDR1 and CDR2: SGHAT and FQNNGV. The CDR3 sequence is 15 residues long. CDR3 sequence reads: CASSRRTSDYNEQFF. CDR3 DNA: TGTGCCAGCAGCCGACGGACTAGCGATTACAATGAGCAGTTCTTC.

In this sample, this clone turned up a few times. The chain recombines TRBV15 with TRBJ1-2; tentative D call: TRBD1 (6 bases). Germline values: CDR1 LNHNV, CDR2 YYDKDF (reference sequence). Trimming cost V 5 bases and J 4 bases, with 11 bases left between them. The CDR3 consists of 13 residues. Written as DNA, the CDR3 is TGTGCCACCAGCGGAAAGACAGGCTATGGCTACACCTTC. It yields the protein CATSGKTGYGYTF.

This chain connects TRBV18 to TRBJ2-7, with D tentatively TRBD1 (5 bases). The V end lost 4 bases, the J end lost 2 bases, and 15 bases lay between the germline ends. The germline gives CDR1 KGHSH, CDR2 LQKENI. This CDR3 comprises 15 residues. The CDR3, as DNA: TGTGCCAGCTCACTAAACAGGTCCCCTACCTACGAGCAGTACGTC. This translates into CASSLNRSPTYEQYV.

The table lists this clone with a few counts. The J gene is TRBJ2-4, the V gene TRBV5-4; TRBD2 matches 7 bases. There are 15 residues in the CDR3. CDR1 and CDR2 from the germline V gene are SGHNT and YYREEE (reference sequence). J gave up 6 bases and V 4 bases, and 10 bases lay outside the gene matches. The CDR3 DNA sequence: TGTGCCAGCAGCCCGAGCCCGGGGGAGGGAAACATTCAGTACTTC. Amino acids: CASSPSPGEGNIQYF.

The chain joins TRBV30 to TRBJ2-7; D gene unclear. The CDR3 loop spans 14 amino acids. Trimming took 2 bases from V and 1 from J, leaving 12 bases between them. Germline assignment: CDR1 GTSNPN and CDR2 SVGIG (reference sequence). The CDR3 here is CAWSRSPHSYEQYF. CDR3 bases: TGTGCCTGGAGTAGAAGCCCCCATTCCTACGAGCAGTACTTC. The entire variable domain, with the rest obtained from reference TRBV30 and TRBJ2-7, is as follows: SQTIHQWPATLVQPVGSPLSLECTVEGTSNPNLYWYRQAAGRGLQLLFYSVGIGQISSEVPQNLSASRPQDRQFILSSKKLLLSDSGFYLCAWSRSPHSYEQYFGPGTRLTVT.

This clone has only a few counts. The chain couples TRBV6-5 to TRBJ1-2, with D perhaps TRBD1 (5 bases). The CDR3 covers 12 residues. The germline V gene encodes CDR1 MNHEY and CDR2 SVGAGI. The V gene lost 2 bases and the J gene lost 8 bases, with 9 bases spanning the gap. This CDR3 reads CASSYEGLGYTF. CDR3 DNA sequence: TGTGCCAGCAGTTACGAGGGACTCGGCTACACCTTC.

V gene TRBV5-6 combines with J gene TRBJ2-1; 8 bases match TRBD1. The trim removed 5 bases at V and 7 bases at J, leaving 14 bases unmatched. Germline CDR1 and CDR2: SGHDT and YYEEEE. The length of the CDR3 is 16 residues. The CDR3 sequence: CASSTTTGGPLNEQFF. For the CDR3, the DNA is TGTGCCAGCAGTACAACTACAGGGGGACCCTTGAATGAGCAGTTCTTC.

This rearrangement joins TRBV6-2 or TRBV6-3 to TRBJ1-2, with D tentatively TRBD1 (6 bases). Germline assignment: CDR1 MNHEY and CDR2 SVGEGT. The V end was cut by 5 bases, the J end by 4 bases, with 11 bases between. This CDR3 region has 13 residues. DNA of the CDR3: TGTGCCAGCAGTCCAGGGGAGACCTATGGCTACACCTTC. Translated, it gives CASSPGETYGYTF.

The V and J genes are TRBV6-1 and TRBJ2-4; D remains unclear. In germline, CDR1 is MNHNS, CDR2 SASEGT. V lost 2 bases and J lost 0, with 11 bases in between. The CDR3 covers 16 residues. CDR3 sequence: CASSETGSRAKNIQYF. In nucleotides, the CDR3 is TGTGCCAGCAGTGAAACTGGTTCTAGAGCCAAAAACATTCAGTACTTC.

This chain links TRBV7-9 with TRBJ2-5, with 8 positions matching TRBD2. This CDR3 region has 16 residues. Unmatched junction bases numbered 9, after V lost 5 bases and J lost 1 base. From germline, CDR1 is SEHNR and CDR2 FQNEAQ (reference sequence). DNA of the CDR3: TGTGCCAGCAGCAAACGGGGGGGCGCCCTCCAAGAGACCCAGTACTTC. Amino acid sequence: CASSKRGGALQETQYF.

The V call is TRBV13, the J call TRBJ2-7; TRBD2 aligns across 10 bases. Germline CDR1 PRHDT, CDR2 FYEKMQ (reference sequence). J was trimmed by 6 bases and V by 2 bases; bases with no gene match: 7. CDR3 length: 15 amino acids. The CDR3 region is CASSLYTSGTTEQYF. For the CDR3, the DNA is TGTGCCAGCAGCTTATATACTAGCGGGACTACCGAGCAGTACTTC.

The gene calls are TRBV29-1 and TRBJ1-2; the match to TRBD1 covers 9 bases. The CDR3 sequence is 14 residues long. From germline, CDR1 is SQVTM and CDR2 ANQGSEA. V trimming: 5 bases; J trimming: 6 bases; junction bases outside the gene matches: 10. CDR3 amino acids: CSVSSRDRANGYTF. CDR3 coding DNA: TGCAGCGTTAGCAGTAGGGACAGGGCGAATGGCTACACCTTC.

This chain uses TRBV29-1 with TRBJ2-1; maybe TRBD2 (6 bases). Germline V gene sequence: CDR1 SQVTM, CDR2 ANQGSEA. The CDR3 has 12 amino acids. Between the trimmed V and J ends, which lost 5 bases and 13 bases, there was a span of 18 bases. CDR3 in DNA: TGCAGCGTTTCCGGGACTGAGGCTCATCAGTTCTTC. Its translation is CSVSGTEAHQFF.

The V call is TRBV18, the J call TRBJ2-1, with 7 bases that match TRBD2. The CDR3 loop spans 14 amino acids. The V gene's germline CDR1 is KGHSH and CDR2 LQKENI. Trimming at V came to 3 bases and at J to 10 bases, leaving 9 bases not matched to a gene. CDR3 loop: CASSPFGEGMEQFF. For the CDR3, the DNA is TGTGCCAGCTCACCCTTCGGGGAGGGGATGGAGCAGTTCTTC. Together with reference TRBV18 and TRBJ2-1, the CDR3 gives the full variable domain: NAGVMQNPRHLVRRRGQEARLRCSPMKGHSHVYWYRQLPEEGLKFMVYLQKENIIDESGMPKERFSAEFPKEGPSILRIQQVVRGDSAAYFCASSPFGEGMEQFFGPGTRLTVL.